These T cell receptor beta chains were read from a single sample in a study of cytomegalovirus exposure and HLA in healthy donors. The repertoire was sequenced with immunoSEQ multiplex PCR; TCRdb's copy has only in-frame clones and lacks some. The sample holds about 150,000 clones, roughly 78% seen once. Sample: PBMCs. Receptors were obtained from a man in his forties in good health and CMV-seropositive. The CDR3 runs from the conserved cysteine through the conserved F or W. A D gene is named only where the DNA matches it firmly. Clone size, where shown, is once, few, many, or a class for clones that have expanded.

V	size	D	J	CDR3	DNA
TRBV5-1	-	-	TRBJ2-1	CASSPYVQVPYNEQFF	TGCGCCAGCAGCCCCTACGTTCAGGTCCCCTACAATGAGCAGTTCTTC
TRBV7-9	-	TRBD2	TRBJ2-1	CASSLSAGVGNEQFF	TGTGCCAGCAGCTTAAGTGCGGGAGTGGGGAATGAGCAGTTCTTC
TRBV9	few	TRBD1	TRBJ2-5	CASTDKTGGQETQYF	TGTGCCAGCACCGATAAGACAGGGGGCCAAGAGACCCAGTACTTC
TRBV6-5	-	-	TRBJ1-5	CASSYQGNQPQHF	TGTGCCAGCAGTTACCAGGGCAATCAGCCCCAGCATTTT
TRBV6-1	once	-	TRBJ2-7	CASSEVVGLPGEQYF	TGTGCCAGCAGTGAAGTAGTCGGTCTCCCAGGCGAGCAGTACTTC
TRBV6-5	few	-	TRBJ1-2	CASSYLTTVNYGYTF	TGTGCCAGCAGTTACTTAACGACAGTTAACTATGGCTACACCTTC
TRBV6-5	-	-	TRBJ2-7	CASSYGGFRSYEQYF	TGTGCCAGCAGTTACGGGGGGTTTCGCTCCTACGAGCAGTACTTC
TRBV5-6	-	TRBD2	TRBJ2-7	CASSLLAHSYEQYF	TGTGCCAGCAGCTTACTAGCGCACTCCTACGAGCAGTACTTC
TRBV18	few	-	TRBJ1-4	CASSPSGITADEKLFF	TGTGCCAGCTCACCATCCGGAATTACTGCGGATGAAAAACTGTTTTTT
TRBV19	-	-	TRBJ2-2	CATRKSFFLPGTNTGELFF	TGTGCCACTCGAAAGTCCTTCTTTCTTCCGGGAACGAACACCGGGGAGCTGTTTTTT
TRBV5-5	-	TRBD2	TRBJ2-7	CASSLVASGSYEQYF	TGTGCCAGCAGCTTGGTCGCTAGCGGGAGCTACGAGCAGTACTTC
TRBV6-1	-	-	TRBJ2-7	CASRLVGDYEQYF	TGTGCCAGCAGATTGGTCGGAGACTACGAGCAGTACTTC
TRBV28	-	TRBD1	TRBJ1-5	CASSVGGTGNQPQHF	TGTGCCAGCAGTGTCGGTGGGACAGGGAATCAGCCCCAGCATTTT
TRBV6-5	-	-	TRBJ1-2	CASSYQGLNYGYTF	TGTGCCAGCAGTTACCAGGGCCTTAACTATGGCTACACCTTC
TRBV7-6	-	-	TRBJ1-3	CASSLGGAGNTIYF	TGTGCCAGCAGCTTAGGGGGAGCTGGAAACACCATATATTTT
TRBV14	-	TRBD2	TRBJ2-7	CASSPPGGRIYEQYF	TGTGCCAGCAGCCCTCCCGGCGGGAGGATCTACGAGCAGTACTTC
TRBV6-6	-	TRBD1	TRBJ1-1	CASSYRTGGHTEAFF	TGTGCCAGCTCCTACCGGACAGGGGGCCACACTGAAGCTTTCTTT
TRBV6-5	-	-	TRBJ1-2	CASQKGYGYTF	TGTGCCAGCCAAAAGGGGTATGGCTACACCTTC
TRBV4-1	-	TRBD2	TRBJ2-7	CASSQVSSGSYEQYF	TGCGCCAGCAGCCAAGTCTCTAGCGGTAGTTACGAGCAGTACTTC
TRBV5-4	-	TRBD2	TRBJ2-7	CASSLAFTSGNPEQYF	TGTGCCAGCAGCTTGGCCTTTACTAGCGGGAATCCCGAGCAGTACTTC
TRBV11-3	-	TRBD1	TRBJ2-5	CASSLTRDRGGQETQYF	TGTGCCAGCAGCTTGACCCGGGACAGGGGCGGCCAAGAGACCCAGTACTTC
TRBV10-1	-	-	TRBJ2-7	CASSVISNEQYF	TGCGCCAGCAGTGTAATCAGTAACGAGCAGTACTTC
TRBV5-8	-	TRBD2	TRBJ2-1	CASSSRAGGGLGEQFF	TGTGCCAGCAGCTCGCGGGCGGGAGGTGGGCTCGGTGAGCAGTTCTTC
TRBV27	-	TRBD1	TRBJ2-7	CASSSWGDRAEQYF	TGTGCCAGCAGTTCCTGGGGTGACAGGGCCGAGCAGTACTTC
TRBV21-1	-	-	TRBJ2-7	CASSKGWTVSYEQYF	TGTGCCAGCAGCAAAGGGTGGACAGTCTCCTACGAGCAGTACTTC
TRBV28	-	TRBD1	TRBJ1-1	CASSWGLGQERMNTEAFF	TGTGCCAGCAGCTGGGGGCTAGGACAGGAGAGGATGAACACTGAAGCTTTCTTT
TRBV29-1	-	-	TRBJ2-7	CSVEDYTQGTAGEQYF	TGCAGCGTTGAAGATTATACTCAGGGGACGGCGGGCGAGCAGTACTTC
TRBV7-9	-	-	TRBJ1-2	CASSLGGGVYINYGYTF	TGTGCCAGCAGCTTAGGAGGAGGGGTATATATCAACTATGGCTACACCTTC
TRBV7-8	-	-	TRBJ1-3	CASSLDTGNTIYF	TGTGCCAGCAGCCTCGACACTGGAAACACCATATATTTT
TRBV7-9	-	-	TRBJ2-5	CASSHGQGGETQYF	TGTGCCAGCAGCCACGGACAGGGAGGGGAGACCCAGTACTTC
TRBV6-6	-	TRBD1	TRBJ2-5	CASSSRDRGPQETQYF	TGTGCCAGCAGTTCACGGGACAGGGGGCCCCAAGAGACCCAGTACTTC
TRBV6-5	-	-	TRBJ1-3	CASSPLTGSGNTIYF	TGTGCCAGCAGTCCGCTGACAGGCTCTGGAAACACCATATATTTT
TRBV4-1	once	-	TRBJ1-2	CASSQDLNRPPSDYGYTF	TGCGCCAGCAGCCAAGATTTAAACAGACCGCCTTCAGACTATGGCTACACCTTC
TRBV18	-	-	TRBJ1-1	CASSDSVNTEAFF	TGTGCCAGCTCAGACTCAGTGAACACTGAAGCTTTCTTT
TRBV19	-	TRBD2	TRBJ2-7	CASSQGLAIGEQYF	TGTGCCAGTAGTCAAGGACTAGCCATAGGGGAGCAGTACTTC
TRBV7-6	-	-	TRBJ2-1	CASSFSNGRRDEQFF	TGTGCCAGCAGCTTCTCAAACGGCCGGCGGGATGAGCAGTTCTTC
TRBV5-6	-	-	TRBJ1-5	CASSLSTTGGNQPQHF	TGTGCCAGCAGCTTGTCTACGACGGGGGGCAATCAGCCCCAGCATTTT